The 5 T cell receptor beta chains reported below all come from one sample, sequenced in a study of tumor and adjacent non-tumor tissue in lung cancer. RNA was extracted from bulk tissue without any cell sorting. This non-tumor lung sample came from over 3 cm beyond the tumor edge. The library came from three nested PCR rounds adapted from ARM-PCR protocols. TCRdb re-called the multiplex PCR reads with MiXCR, one entry per CDR3 protein. The table lists 55,000 to 65,000 distinct CDR3 sequences, around two thirds of them singletons. Sequenced sample: distant non-tumor lung tissue. These receptors were collected from a man between 65 and 85 years old with non-small cell lung cancer.

This clonotype qualifies as medium-sized. The chain combines TRBV12-3 or TRBV12-4 with TRBJ2-1; D is perhaps TRBD2 (6 bases). The CDR3 length is 13 residues. Deletions cut 7 bases from V and 7 bases from J, with 14 bases between. The CDR3 protein is CASKPGDRNEQFF. CDR3 DNA sequence: TGTGCCAGCAAGCCGGGAGATAGGAATGAGCAGTTCTTC.

This clonotype turned up a few times. Sequence at one end of the junction differs from germline and may be a read error. The gene calls are TRBV11-2 and TRBJ1-1, with D possibly TRBD1 on 5 matching bases. This CDR3 has 14 residues. In germline, CDR1 is SGHAT, CDR2 FQNNGV. This CDR3 is CTSSSDGAGTEAFF. The DNA for the CDR3 is TGTACCAGTAGCTCAGACGGGGCGGGTACTGAAGCTTTCTTT.

To note about this clonotype: This may be a read error, as it is one base from a much larger clone. J is TRBJ2-5 and V is TRBV6-2 or TRBV6-3; TRBD2 is a possible D gene (6 bases). The CDR3 runs 12 residues. The germline V gene has CDR1 MNHEY and CDR2 SVGEGT. Trimming left V 9 bases short and J 4 bases short, with 12 bases between. The CDR3, as DNA: TGTGCCAGAATCGGGGGAGGAGAGACCCAGTACTTC. Amino acids: CARIGGGETQYF.

A remark on this clonotype: The junction and the germline gene differ at one end; a read error may be behind it. V usage is TRBV12-3 or TRBV12-4 and J usage is TRBJ1-1, with 7 bases identical to TRBD1. This CDR3 region has 17 residues. The CDR3 coding sequence is TGTGTCAGCAGTGTCCTCCCACGACAGGGTAGGAACACTGAAGCTTTCTTT. Residues: CVSSVLPRQGRNTEAFF.

Points on this clonotype: A read error may account for a junction end that differs from germline. This chain uses TRBV13 with TRBJ1-4; D is perhaps TRBD1 (5 bases). The germline V gene encodes CDR1 PRHDT and CDR2 FYEKMQ (reference sequence). The CDR3 contains 13 residues. CDR3 sequence (DNA): TGTGCCGGCAGCTTAACCGGGGGTGAAAAACTGTTTTTT. It yields the protein CAGSLTGGEKLFF.